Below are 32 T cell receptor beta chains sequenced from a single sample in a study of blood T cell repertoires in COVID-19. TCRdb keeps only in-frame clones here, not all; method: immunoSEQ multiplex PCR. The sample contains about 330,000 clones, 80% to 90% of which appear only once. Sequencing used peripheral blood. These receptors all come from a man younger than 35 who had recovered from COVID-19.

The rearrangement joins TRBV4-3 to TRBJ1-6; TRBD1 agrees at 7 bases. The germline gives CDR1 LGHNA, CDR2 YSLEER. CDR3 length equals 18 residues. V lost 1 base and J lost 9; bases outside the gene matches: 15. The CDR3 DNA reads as TGCGCCAGCAGCCAAGGGATCGGACAGGCCGCAACTAGTTCACCCCTCCACTTT. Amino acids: CASSQGIGQAATSSPLHF.

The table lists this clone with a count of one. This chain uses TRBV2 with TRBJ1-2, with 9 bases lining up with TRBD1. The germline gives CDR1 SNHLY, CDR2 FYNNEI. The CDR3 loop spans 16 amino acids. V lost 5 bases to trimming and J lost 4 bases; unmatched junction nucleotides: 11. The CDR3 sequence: CASSPRPGTGTYGYTF. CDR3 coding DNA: TGTGCCAGCAGTCCTCGTCCCGGGACAGGGACCTATGGCTACACCTTC.

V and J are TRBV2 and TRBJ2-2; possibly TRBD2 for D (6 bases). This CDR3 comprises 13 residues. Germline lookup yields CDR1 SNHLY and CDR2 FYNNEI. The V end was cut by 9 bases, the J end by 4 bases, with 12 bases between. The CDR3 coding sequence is TGTGCCAGGGAGGGCAGGTTCACCGGGGAGCTGTTTTTT. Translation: CAREGRFTGELFF.

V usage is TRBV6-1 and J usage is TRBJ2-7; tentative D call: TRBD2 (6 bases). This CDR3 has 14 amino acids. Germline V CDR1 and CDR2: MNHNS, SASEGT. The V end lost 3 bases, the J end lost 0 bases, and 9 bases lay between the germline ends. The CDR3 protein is CASSDGLHSYEQYF. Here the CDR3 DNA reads TGTGCCAGCAGTGACGGACTACACTCCTACGAGCAGTACTTC.

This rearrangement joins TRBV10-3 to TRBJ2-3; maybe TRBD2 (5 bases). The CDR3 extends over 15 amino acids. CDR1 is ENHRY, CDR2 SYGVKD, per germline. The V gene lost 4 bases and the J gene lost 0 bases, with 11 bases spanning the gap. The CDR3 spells CAISVGVSSTDTQYF. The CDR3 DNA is TGTGCCATCAGTGTCGGGGTATCTAGCACAGATACGCAGTATTTT.

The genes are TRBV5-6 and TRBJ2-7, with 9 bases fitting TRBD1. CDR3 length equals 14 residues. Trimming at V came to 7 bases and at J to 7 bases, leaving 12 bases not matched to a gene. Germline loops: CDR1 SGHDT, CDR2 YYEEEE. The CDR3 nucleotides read TGTGCCAGCGGCCTGTACAGGGGGCTGAGAGAGCAGTACTTC. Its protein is CASGLYRGLREQYF.

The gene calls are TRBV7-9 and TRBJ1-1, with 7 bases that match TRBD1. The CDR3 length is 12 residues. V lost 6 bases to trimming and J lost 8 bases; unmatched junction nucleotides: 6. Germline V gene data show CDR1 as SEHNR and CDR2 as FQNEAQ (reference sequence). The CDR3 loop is CASSYQTGEAFF. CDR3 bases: TGTGCCAGCAGTTACCAGACAGGGGAAGCTTTCTTT.

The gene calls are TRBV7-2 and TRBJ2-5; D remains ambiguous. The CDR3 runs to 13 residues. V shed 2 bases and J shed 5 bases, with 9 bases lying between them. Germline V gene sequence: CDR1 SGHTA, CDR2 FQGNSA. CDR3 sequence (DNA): TGTGCCAGCAGCTTACTAGTTTGGGAGACCCAGTACTTC. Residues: CASSLLVWETQYF.

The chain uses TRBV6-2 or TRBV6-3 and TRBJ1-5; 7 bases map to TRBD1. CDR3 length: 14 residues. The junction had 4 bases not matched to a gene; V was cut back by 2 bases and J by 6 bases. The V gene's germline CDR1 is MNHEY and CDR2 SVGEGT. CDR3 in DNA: TGTGCCAGCAGTTACAGGGGGCTGGCTCAGCCCCAGCATTTT. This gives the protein CASSYRGLAQPQHF.

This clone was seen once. The CDR3 reads CASSLERGVGEQYF. The CDR3 region has the DNA TGTGCCAGCAGCTTAGAGCGGGGGGTGGGAGAGCAGTACTTC. This sequence joins TRBV7-2 and TRBJ2-7; TRBD2 matches 9 bases. The CDR3 loop spans 14 amino acids. Germline V lookup: CDR1 SGHTA, CDR2 FQGNSA. J was trimmed by 7 bases and V by 1 base; bases with no gene match: 5.

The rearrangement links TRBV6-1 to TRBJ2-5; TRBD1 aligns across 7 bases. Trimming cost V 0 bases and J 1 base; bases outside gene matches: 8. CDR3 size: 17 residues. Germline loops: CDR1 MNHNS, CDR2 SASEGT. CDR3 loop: CASSEARERQGQETQYF. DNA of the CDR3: TGTGCCAGCAGTGAAGCGCGTGAGAGACAGGGCCAAGAGACCCAGTACTTC.

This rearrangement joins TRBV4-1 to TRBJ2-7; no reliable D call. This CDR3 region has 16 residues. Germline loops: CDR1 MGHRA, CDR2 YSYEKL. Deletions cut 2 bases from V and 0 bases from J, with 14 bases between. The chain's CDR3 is CASSQSSQASSYEQYF. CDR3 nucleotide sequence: TGCGCCAGCAGCCAATCCTCCCAGGCGAGCTCCTACGAGCAGTACTTC.

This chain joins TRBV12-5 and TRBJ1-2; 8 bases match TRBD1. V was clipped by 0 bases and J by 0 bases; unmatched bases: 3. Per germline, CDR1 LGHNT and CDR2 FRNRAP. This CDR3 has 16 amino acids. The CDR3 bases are TGTGCTAGTGGTTTGGTACAGGGGGTGACTAACTATGGCTACACCTTC. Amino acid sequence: CASGLVQGVTNYGYTF.

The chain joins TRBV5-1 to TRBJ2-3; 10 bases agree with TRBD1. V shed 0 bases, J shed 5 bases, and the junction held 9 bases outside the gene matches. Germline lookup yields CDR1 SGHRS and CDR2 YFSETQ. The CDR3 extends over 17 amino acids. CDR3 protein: CASSLGPGQGILDTQYF. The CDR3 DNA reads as TGCGCCAGCAGCTTGGGACCGGGACAGGGGATATTAGATACGCAGTATTTT.

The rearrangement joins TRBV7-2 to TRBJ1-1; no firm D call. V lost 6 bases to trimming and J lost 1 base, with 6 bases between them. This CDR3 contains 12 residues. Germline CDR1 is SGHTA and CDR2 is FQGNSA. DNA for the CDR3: TGTGCCAGCAGGGCCCCGAACACTGAAGCTTTCTTT. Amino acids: CASRAPNTEAFF.

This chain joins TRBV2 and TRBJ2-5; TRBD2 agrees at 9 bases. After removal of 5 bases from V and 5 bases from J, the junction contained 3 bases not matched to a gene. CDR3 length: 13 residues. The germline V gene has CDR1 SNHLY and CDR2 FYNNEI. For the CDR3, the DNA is TGTGCCAGCAGTTTAGCGGGAGCGGAGACCCAGTACTTC. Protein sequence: CASSLAGAETQYF.

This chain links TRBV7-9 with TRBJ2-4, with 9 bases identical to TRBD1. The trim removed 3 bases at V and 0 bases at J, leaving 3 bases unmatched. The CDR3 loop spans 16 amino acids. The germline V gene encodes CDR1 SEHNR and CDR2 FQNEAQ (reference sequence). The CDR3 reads CASSFSTGGAKNIQYF. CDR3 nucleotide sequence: TGTGCCAGCAGCTTCTCGACAGGGGGAGCCAAAAACATTCAGTACTTC.

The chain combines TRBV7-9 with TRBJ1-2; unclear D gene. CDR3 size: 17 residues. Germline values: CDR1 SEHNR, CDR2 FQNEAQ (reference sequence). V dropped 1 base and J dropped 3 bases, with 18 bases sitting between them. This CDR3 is CASSLGLEGRFHYGYTF. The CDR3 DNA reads TGTGCCAGCAGCTTAGGGTTGGAAGGGAGGTTTCACTATGGCTACACCTTC.

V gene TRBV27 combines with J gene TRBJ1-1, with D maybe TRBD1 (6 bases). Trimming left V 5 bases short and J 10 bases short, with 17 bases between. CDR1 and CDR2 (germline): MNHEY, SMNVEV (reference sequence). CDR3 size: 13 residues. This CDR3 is CASSIGTPNPAFF. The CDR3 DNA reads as TGTGCCAGCAGTATAGGGACACCCAACCCAGCTTTCTTT.

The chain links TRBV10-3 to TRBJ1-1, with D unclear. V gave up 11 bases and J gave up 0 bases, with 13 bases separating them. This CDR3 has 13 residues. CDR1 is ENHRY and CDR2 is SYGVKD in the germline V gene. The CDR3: CAVVDWLNTEAFF. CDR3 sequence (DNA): TGTGCCGTCGTGGACTGGCTGAACACTGAAGCTTTCTTT.

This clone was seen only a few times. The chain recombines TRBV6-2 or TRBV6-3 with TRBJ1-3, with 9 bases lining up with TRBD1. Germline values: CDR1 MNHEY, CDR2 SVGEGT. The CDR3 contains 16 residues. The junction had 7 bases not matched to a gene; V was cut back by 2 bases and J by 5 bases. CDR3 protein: CASSYGGDRARNTIYF. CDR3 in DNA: TGTGCCAGCAGTTACGGGGGGGACAGGGCTAGAAACACCATATATTTT.

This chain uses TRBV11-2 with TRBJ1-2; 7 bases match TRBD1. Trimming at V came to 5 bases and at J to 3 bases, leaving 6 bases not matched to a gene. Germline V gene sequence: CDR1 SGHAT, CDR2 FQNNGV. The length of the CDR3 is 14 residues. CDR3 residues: CASSRPGTDYGYTF. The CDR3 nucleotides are TGTGCCAGCAGCCGCCCCGGGACAGACTATGGCTACACCTTC.

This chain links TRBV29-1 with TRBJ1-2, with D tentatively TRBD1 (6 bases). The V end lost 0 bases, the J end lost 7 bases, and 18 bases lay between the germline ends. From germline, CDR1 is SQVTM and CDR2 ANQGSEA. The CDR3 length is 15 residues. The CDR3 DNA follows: TGCAGCGTTGAAGATCTGGCACAGGGTATGGCTGGCTACACCTTC. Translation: CSVEDLAQGMAGYTF.

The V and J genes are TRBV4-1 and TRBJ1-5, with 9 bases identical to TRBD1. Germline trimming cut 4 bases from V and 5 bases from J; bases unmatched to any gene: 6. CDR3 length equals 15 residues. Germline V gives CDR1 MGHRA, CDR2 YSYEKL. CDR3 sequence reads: CASSPRQGDYQPQHF. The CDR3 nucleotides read TGCGCCAGCAGCCCTCGACAGGGGGATTATCAGCCCCAGCATTTT.

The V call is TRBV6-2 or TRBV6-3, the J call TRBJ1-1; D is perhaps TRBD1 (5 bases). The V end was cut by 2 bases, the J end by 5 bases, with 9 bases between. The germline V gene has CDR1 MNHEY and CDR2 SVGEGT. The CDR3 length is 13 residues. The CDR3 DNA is TGTGCCAGCAGTTACCGGGGGGATACTGAAGCTTTCTTT. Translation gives CASSYRGDTEAFF.

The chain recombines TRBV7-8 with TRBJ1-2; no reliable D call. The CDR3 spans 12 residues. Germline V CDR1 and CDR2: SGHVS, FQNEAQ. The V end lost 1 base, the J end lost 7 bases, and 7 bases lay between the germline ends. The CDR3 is CASSLGRAGYTF. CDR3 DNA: TGTGCCAGCAGCTTAGGGAGGGCTGGCTACACCTTC.

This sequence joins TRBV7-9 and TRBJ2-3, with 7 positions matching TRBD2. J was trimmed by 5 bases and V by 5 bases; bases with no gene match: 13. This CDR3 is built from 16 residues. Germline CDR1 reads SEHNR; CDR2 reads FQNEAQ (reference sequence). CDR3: CASSHRQGGEGDTQYF. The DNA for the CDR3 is TGTGCCAGCAGCCACAGGCAGGGAGGGGAGGGAGATACGCAGTATTTT.

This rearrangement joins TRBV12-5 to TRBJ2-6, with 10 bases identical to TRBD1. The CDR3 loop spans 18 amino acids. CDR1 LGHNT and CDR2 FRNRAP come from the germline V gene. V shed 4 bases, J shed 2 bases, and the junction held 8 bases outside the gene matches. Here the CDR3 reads CASGSPGQGQPGANVLTF. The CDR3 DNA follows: TGTGCTAGTGGTTCCCCGGGACAGGGGCAACCTGGGGCCAACGTCCTGACTTTC. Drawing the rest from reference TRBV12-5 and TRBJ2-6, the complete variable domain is DARVTQTPRHKVTEMGQEVTMRCQPILGHNTVFWYRQTMMQGLELLAYFRNRAPLDDSGMPKDRFSAEMPDATLATLKIQPSEPRDSAVYFCASGSPGQGQPGANVLTFGAGSRLTVL.

CDR3: CASSPLNRAGTEAFF. The CDR3 DNA reads as TGTGCCAGCTCACCACTTAACAGGGCGGGCACTGAAGCTTTCTTT. The J gene is TRBJ1-1, the V gene TRBV18, with D perhaps matching TRBD1 (6 bases). V shed 1 base and J shed 4 bases, with 13 bases lying between them. Germline loops: CDR1 KGHSH, CDR2 LQKENI. The CDR3 contains 15 residues.

CDR3 nucleotide sequence: TGTGCCAGTAGTATGGAACAGGGAAGGAACACTGAAGCTTTCTTT. Translating gives CASSMEQGRNTEAFF. The V gene is TRBV19, the J gene TRBJ1-1; D might be TRBD1 (6 bases). CDR3 length: 15 amino acids. Germline V gives CDR1 LNHDA, CDR2 SQIVND (reference sequence). Trimming left V 3 bases short and J 1 base short, with 12 bases between.

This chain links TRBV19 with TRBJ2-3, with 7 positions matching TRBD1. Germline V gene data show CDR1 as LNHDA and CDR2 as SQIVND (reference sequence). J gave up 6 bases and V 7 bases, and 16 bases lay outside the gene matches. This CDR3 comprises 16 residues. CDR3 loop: CASTMSGGRHRDTQYF. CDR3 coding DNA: TGTGCCAGTACCATGTCAGGGGGTCGGCATCGGGATACGCAGTATTTT.

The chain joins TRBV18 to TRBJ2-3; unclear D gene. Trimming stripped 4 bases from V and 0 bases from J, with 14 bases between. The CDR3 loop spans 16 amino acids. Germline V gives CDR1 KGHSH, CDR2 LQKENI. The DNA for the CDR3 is TGTGCCAGCTCACTGGTCGTTGCGTTCAGCACAGATACGCAGTATTTT. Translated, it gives CASSLVVAFSTDTQYF.